Following are 2 T cell receptor beta chains from one sample sequenced in a study of control samples from healthy donors and cancer patients. Assay used: immunoSEQ multiplex PCR; TCRdb lists only in-frame clones, some missing. The data contain tens of thousands of clones, 86% of them singletons. The sequencing sample was made of blood. The receptor source for this set is a woman aged 45-65 years in good health.

V and J are TRBV3-1 (or the pseudogene TRBV3-2) and TRBJ1-2; D is unclear. The CDR3 consists of 12 residues. Per germline, CDR1 LGHDT and CDR2 YNNKEL (reference sequence). V lost 3 bases and J 3 bases, leaving 5 bases between the germline ends. For the CDR3, the DNA is TGTGCCAGCAGCCAGGGCTACTATGGCTACACCTTC. Residues: CASSQGYYGYTF.

V usage is TRBV2 and J usage is TRBJ2-7, with 9 positions matching TRBD1. This CDR3 region has 13 residues. Germline lookup yields CDR1 SNHLY and CDR2 FYNNEI. Losses at the gene ends were 8 bases for V and 2 bases for J; bases not matched to a gene: 4. DNA of the CDR3: TGTGCCAGCGGTAGGGACAGGGCCTACGAGCAGTACTTC. Translation gives CASGRDRAYEQYF.